The entry that follows covers one T cell receptor (beta chain) sequence. The entry originates in a study of monozygotic twins with inflammatory bowel disease. TCRdb reprocessed the 5' RACE reads, with one entry per CDR3 protein and no DNA. The sample has approximately 390,000 distinct CDR3 sequences. CDR3 length: 17 residues. CDR1 and CDR2 (germline): SGHTA, FQGTGA. V and J are TRBV7-3 and TRBJ1-6; as DNA is missing, the TRBD1 call by TCRdb cannot be tested. The receptor comes from a human donor with ulcerative colitis or Crohn's disease, or a healthy co-twin of an affected twin (not recorded which). The source material was blood. The CDR3 loop reads CASSLRSTAYKSLALHF.